Presented here are 22 T cell receptor beta chains from one specimen sequenced in a study of shared clonotypes between healthy human individuals. Some clones are missing from TCRdb's copy, which holds only in-frame ones; the method was immunoSEQ multiplex PCR. The table has 1 million to 1.3 million clones, about four fifths seen once. Sample: memory CD4+ T cells from PBMCs. Subset indicated: CD45RA-negative fraction. The origin of the receptors is a man aged 18 to 29 in good health. Some clones in this sample may be carry-over from other donors' samples.

In DNA form, the CDR3 reads TGTGCCAGTAGTATCCGGGACGGCAACTACAATGAGCAGTTCTTC. Translation: CASSIRDGNYNEQFF. This chain joins TRBV19 and TRBJ2-1, with D perhaps being TRBD1 or TRBD2 (5 bases each). The CDR3 has 15 residues. CDR1 LNHDA and CDR2 SQIVND come from the germline V gene (reference sequence). Trimming left V 3 bases short and J 3 bases short, with 12 bases between.

The chain recombines TRBV7-2 with TRBJ2-3; possibly TRBD2 for D (5 bases). The V gene lost 4 bases and the J gene lost 2 bases, with 10 bases spanning the gap. Germline loops: CDR1 SGHTA, CDR2 FQGNSA. The CDR3 runs 14 residues. The CDR3, as DNA: TGTGCCAGCAGCTCGGGGTACCACACAGATACGCAGTATTTT. Amino acids: CASSSGYHTDTQYF.

This clone was picked up one time. V usage is TRBV6-1 and J usage is TRBJ2-5; D not resolved. This CDR3 contains 15 residues. The germline V and J ends were trimmed by 3 bases and 0 bases, with 11 bases remaining between them. CDR1 and CDR2 (germline): MNHNS, SASEGT. For the CDR3, the DNA is TGTGCCAGCAGTGAGGAAGGAAGTAACCAAGAGACCCAGTACTTC. This sequence encodes CASSEEGSNQETQYF.

A remark on this clone: This may come from a read error, since a much larger clone is one base off. CDR3 sequence: CASSLDNTEAFF. DNA of the CDR3: TGTGCCAGCAGCTTAGATAACACTGAAGCTTTCTTT. The V gene is TRBV7-3, the J gene TRBJ1-1; unclear D gene. Trimming removed 2 bases at V and 2 bases at J, with 3 bases between. CDR3 length: 12 residues. Germline lookup yields CDR1 SGHTA and CDR2 FQGTGA.

This clone was detected a few times. The chain joins TRBV5-8 to TRBJ2-5; 8 bases fit TRBD1. Germline V gene sequence: CDR1 SGHTS, CDR2 YDEGEE. The J segment lost 4 bases and the V segment lost 1 base, leaving 3 bases of the junction unmatched. The CDR3 is 14 amino acids. The CDR3 spells CASSLPDRGETQYF. The DNA for the CDR3 is TGTGCCAGCAGCTTGCCCGACAGGGGAGAGACCCAGTACTTC.

Points on this clone: Other nucleotide sequences from this sample produce the same CDR3. V is TRBV5-1 and J is TRBJ1-2; maybe TRBD1 (5 bases). V was shortened by 5 bases and J by 2 bases, with 10 bases between the two germline ends. Germline loops: CDR1 SGHRS, CDR2 YFSETQ. The CDR3 is 13 residues long. The CDR3 protein is CASSFDSNYGYTF. In DNA form, the CDR3 reads TGCGCCAGCAGTTTTGACAGCAACTATGGCTACACCTTC.

V and J are TRBV2 and TRBJ2-5; 9 bases map to TRBD1. The assigned J gene may be wrong: the sequence end matches TRBJ2-7 better. Looked up from germline, CDR1 is SNHLY and CDR2 is FYNNEI. CDR3 length: 14 residues. In nucleotides, the CDR3 is TGTGCCAGCAGGACGGACAGGGGAGCCTACGAGCAGTACTTC. Its translation is CASRTDRGAYEQYF.

V is TRBV7-9 and J is TRBJ2-2; D may correspond to TRBD1 or TRBD2 (5 bases each). In germline, CDR1 is SEHNR, CDR2 FQNEAQ (reference sequence). The CDR3 length is 18 residues. Trimming shortened V by 3 bases and J by 5 bases, and 22 bases separated the two germline ends. The CDR3 DNA is TGTGCCAGCAGCTTTCCGGGGCCGGGTTTTGCGTGGACCGGGGAGCTGTTTTTT. Translating it yields CASSFPGPGFAWTGELFF.

This chain connects TRBV9 to TRBJ1-1, with D possibly matching TRBD1 (6 bases). The V end was cut by 1 base, the J end by 6 bases, with 16 bases between. The CDR3 length is 15 residues. Germline-derived CDR1 and CDR2 are SGDLS and YYNGEE. For the CDR3, the DNA is TGTGCCAGCAGCGTAAGAGAGAGGTGGGGGCCTGAAGCTTTCTTT. Translated, it gives CASSVRERWGPEAFF.

The chain uses TRBV18 and TRBJ1-1; TRBD1 aligns across 8 bases. The CDR3 has 16 amino acids. J lost 4 bases, V lost 3 bases, and 10 bases had no gene match. Germline CDR1 is KGHSH and CDR2 is LQKENI. CDR3 DNA: TGTGCCAGCTCACCTCCGACAGGGGAAGTAGGCACTGAAGCTTTCTTT. Residues: CASSPPTGEVGTEAFF.

J is TRBJ2-1 and V is TRBV28; 7 bases match TRBD2. Trimming removed 7 bases from V and 7 bases from J; junction bases left unmatched: 10. CDR1 is MDHEN, CDR2 SYDVKM, per germline. CDR3 size: 14 residues. CDR3 sequence (DNA): TGTGCCAGCACAGAGGCGGGAGCCCTGAATGAGCAGTTCTTC. Residues: CASTEAGALNEQFF.

V gene TRBV6-5 combines with J gene TRBJ2-7; possibly TRBD1 for D (5 bases). The V gene lost 7 bases and the J gene lost 4 bases, with 20 bases spanning the gap. Germline CDR1 reads MNHEY; CDR2 reads SVGAGI. The CDR3 runs to 15 residues. CDR3 in amino acids: CASMVNRRAGYEQYF. The CDR3 DNA is TGTGCCAGCATGGTAAATCGCAGGGCAGGATACGAGCAGTACTTC.

The chain is built from TRBV5-4 and TRBJ1-2, with unresolved D. V was cut by 4 bases and J by 0 bases, with 13 bases left in between. Germline assignment: CDR1 SGHNT and CDR2 YYREEE (reference sequence). The CDR3 has 15 residues. CDR3 nucleotide sequence: TGTGCCAGCAGCCCGGACCGCCGATCTAACTATGGCTACACCTTC. It translates to CASSPDRRSNYGYTF.

V is TRBV29-1 and J is TRBJ1-1; the D is unclear. The length of the CDR3 is 14 residues. Germline CDR1 SQVTM, CDR2 ANQGSEA. Trimming removed 4 bases at V and 1 base at J, with 13 bases between. This CDR3 reads CSVVLGRRNTEAFF. The CDR3 nucleotides read TGCAGCGTTGTTCTGGGGAGAAGGAACACTGAAGCTTTCTTT.

This clone was counted a single time. The CDR3 DNA reads TGTGCCTGGAAAGACAGGGCAAAACTGTTTTTT. Translation gives CAWKDRAKLFF. The rearrangement joins TRBV30 to TRBJ1-4, with 7 bases lining up with TRBD1. The CDR3 runs to 11 residues. V was pared by 4 bases and J by 10 bases, with 3 bases of the junction left unmatched. Per the germline V gene, CDR1 is GTSNPN and CDR2 is SVGIG (reference sequence).

The J gene is TRBJ2-4, the V gene TRBV28, with 10 bases lining up with TRBD2. This CDR3 region has 19 residues. The ends lost 5 bases at V and 0 bases at J; junction bases unmatched: 13. Germline V lookup: CDR1 MDHEN, CDR2 SYDVKM. The CDR3 DNA follows: TGTGCCAGCAGTCACACTAGCGGGGAGCCCCTCTTAGCCAAAAACATTCAGTACTTC. It is translated as CASSHTSGEPLLAKNIQYF.

The chain employs TRBV28 and TRBJ2-7, with TRBD2 matching over 13 bases. Germline V lookup: CDR1 MDHEN, CDR2 SYDVKM. The CDR3 consists of 17 residues. V shed 10 bases, J shed 0 bases, and the junction held 12 bases outside the gene matches. CDR3 residues: CATSRTSGSLSSYEQYF. In DNA, the CDR3 is TGTGCCACAAGTCGGACTAGCGGGAGCTTGAGCTCCTACGAGCAGTACTTC. Using reference TRBV28 and TRBJ2-7 for the parts outside the CDR3, the full variable domain is DVKVTQSSRYLVKRTGEKVFLECVQDMDHENMFWYRQDPGLGLRLIYFSYDVKMKEKGDIPEGYSVSREKKERFSLILESASTNQTSMYLCATSRTSGSLSSYEQYFGPGTRLTVT.

V is TRBV28 and J is TRBJ2-5; no clear D gene. The ends were cut back, 6 bases at V and 5 bases at J, with 16 bases in the middle. From germline, CDR1 is MDHEN and CDR2 SYDVKM. The CDR3 totals 14 residues. The CDR3 bases are TGTGCCAGCAGCTCCCGGGCCGGCGACGAGACCCAGTACTTC. Its translation is CASSSRAGDETQYF.

This chain connects TRBV10-3 to TRBJ1-2; TRBD1 agrees at 7 bases. Germline V gene data show CDR1 as ENHRY and CDR2 as SYGVKD. V was clipped by 4 bases and J by 7 bases; unmatched bases: 24. This CDR3 is built from 19 residues. The CDR3 here is CAISGRAFPGQTTEGGYTF. DNA of the CDR3: TGTGCCATCAGTGGGAGGGCTTTTCCGGGACAGACAACAGAGGGTGGCTACACCTTC.

The chain is built from TRBV7-2 and TRBJ2-5; D gene unclear. CDR1 and CDR2 from the germline V gene are SGHTA and FQGNSA. The V end was cut by 2 bases, the J end by 3 bases, with 4 bases between. This CDR3 is built from 12 residues. The CDR3 DNA is TGTGCCAGCAGCTTATATGAAGAGACCCAGTACTTC. Its protein is CASSLYEETQYF.

The V gene is TRBV7-9, the J gene TRBJ2-2; 10 bases line up with TRBD2. Germline CDR1 is SEHNR and CDR2 is FQNEAQ (reference sequence). This CDR3 comprises 17 residues. J gave up 3 bases and V 6 bases, and 10 bases lay outside the gene matches. CDR3 amino acids: CASRGSSGRFDTGELFF. CDR3 in DNA: TGTGCCAGCAGGGGTTCTAGCGGGAGATTCGACACCGGGGAGCTGTTTTTT. Full variable domain (rest looked up from reference TRBV7-9 and TRBJ2-2): DTGVSQNPRHKITKRGQNVTFRCDPISEHNRLYWYRQTLGQGPEFLTYFQNEAQLEKSRLLSDRFSAERPKGSFSTLEIQRTEQGDSAMYLCASRGSSGRFDTGELFFGEGSRLTVL.

As regards this clone: The sample has other DNA sequences that encode this CDR3 too. The chain recombines TRBV2 with TRBJ1-5; D possibly corresponds to TRBD1 (5 bases). Trimming pared 4 bases from V and 9 bases from J, leaving 19 bases between. The CDR3 has 15 residues. Germline CDR1 and CDR2: SNHLY and FYNNEI. This CDR3 is CASSVMGLPPRPQHF. For the CDR3, the DNA is TGTGCCAGCAGTGTGATGGGACTCCCCCCTCGGCCCCAGCATTTT.